The 13 T cell receptor beta chains below come from one sample, sequenced in a study of T cells in localized non-small cell lung cancer. Measured with immunoSEQ multiplex PCR; TCRdb has only the in-frame clones, and not every one. The sample lists 40,000 to 60,000 clones, about 86% occurring once. This material consisted of peripheral blood mononuclear cells, taken before any cancer treatment. These receptors came from a man aged 40 to 70 with stage III lung adenocarcinoma.

The rearrangement links TRBV5-5 to TRBJ1-6; D gene unclear. Germline V gene sequence: CDR1 SGHKS, CDR2 YYEKEE (reference sequence). This CDR3 contains 14 residues. Trimming stripped 3 bases from V and 8 bases from J, with 12 bases between. The CDR3 sequence is CASSSTPKDSPLHF. CDR3 in DNA: TGTGCCAGCAGCTCGACCCCGAAGGATTCACCCCTCCACTTT.

The V call is TRBV4-2, the J call TRBJ2-1; D may be TRBD2 (7 bases). This CDR3 has 17 amino acids. Trimming pared 4 bases from V and 0 bases from J, leaving 16 bases between. Germline V gives CDR1 LGHNA, CDR2 YNFKEQ. As DNA, the CDR3 is TGTGCCAGCAGCCGCTCCGGGGGGCAAAGCTCCTACAATGAGCAGTTCTTC. Encoded protein: CASSRSGGQSSYNEQFF.

This clone was observed a few times. This chain connects TRBV29-1 to TRBJ1-1; D uncertain. The length of the CDR3 is 13 residues. The V end was cut by 7 bases, the J end by 5 bases, with 17 bases between. Per the germline V gene, CDR1 is SQVTM and CDR2 is ANQGSEA. CDR3 bases: TGCAGCGCGACATTGGTAGGGAAGACTGAAGCTTTCTTT. It encodes CSATLVGKTEAFF.

V gene TRBV5-4 combines with J gene TRBJ1-4; 8 positions agree with TRBD1. Germline V gene sequence: CDR1 SGHNT, CDR2 YYREEE (reference sequence). The CDR3 consists of 15 residues. Losses at the gene ends were 4 bases for V and 7 bases for J; bases not matched to a gene: 9. The CDR3 loop reads CASSHRQGSGEKLFF. CDR3 coding DNA: TGTGCCAGCAGCCATAGACAGGGGTCGGGTGAAAAACTGTTTTTT.

The chain couples TRBV6-5 to TRBJ1-1, with D maybe TRBD1 (5 bases). Germline CDR1 is MNHEY and CDR2 is SVGAGI. With 5 bases removed from V and 0 bases from J, the gap between germline ends came to 7 bases. This CDR3 is 13 amino acids long. The CDR3 DNA reads as TGTGCCAGCAGTCCCAGGGTGAACACTGAAGCTTTCTTT. This codes for CASSPRVNTEAFF.

This chain uses TRBV7-8 with TRBJ2-3; D call uncertain. CDR1 SGHVS and CDR2 FQNEAQ come from the germline V gene. The ends were cut back, 6 bases at V and 2 bases at J, with 18 bases in the middle. The CDR3 covers 16 residues. The CDR3 region is CASRLRIGAFTDTQYF. The CDR3 bases are TGTGCCAGCAGACTGAGGATCGGAGCTTTCACAGATACGCAGTATTTT.

The chain couples TRBV19 to TRBJ2-3; 10 bases are shared with TRBD1. The CDR3 runs to 18 residues. From germline, CDR1 is LNHDA and CDR2 SQIVND (reference sequence). The V and J ends lost 0 bases and 5 bases, in that order; junction bases with no gene match: 11. In DNA, the CDR3 is TGTGCCAGTAGTATAGAGAGTGGGGGACAGGGGCCCATAGATACGCAGTATTTT. Translation: CASSIESGGQGPIDTQYF.

The V call is TRBV6-4, the J call TRBJ2-3; 9 positions agree with TRBD2. The CDR3 covers 15 residues. V shed 2 bases and J 4 bases; nucleotides not matched to a gene: 4. Germline assignment: CDR1 MRHNA and CDR2 SNTAGT. CDR3 in amino acids: CASSDEAGGPDTQYF. The CDR3 region has the DNA TGTGCCAGCAGTGACGAGGCGGGGGGGCCAGATACGCAGTATTTT.

In DNA, the CDR3 is TGTGCCAGCAGCTTAGTGGGGACGGCTAAGCAGTTCTTC. It yields the protein CASSLVGTAKQFF. The chain recombines TRBV7-9 with TRBJ2-1, with D perhaps matching TRBD1 or TRBD2 (5 bases each). V lost 1 base and J 11 bases, leaving 12 bases between the germline ends. This CDR3 has 13 residues. Germline assignment: CDR1 SEHNR and CDR2 FQNEAQ (reference sequence).

The rearrangement links TRBV6-6 to TRBJ1-5; no clear D gene. CDR3 length equals 13 residues. The germline V and J ends were trimmed by 5 bases and 0 bases, with 5 bases remaining between them. Germline loops: CDR1 MNHNY, CDR2 SVGAGI (reference sequence). The CDR3 sequence is CASSTYSNQPQHF. Here the CDR3 DNA reads TGTGCCAGCAGTACGTATAGCAATCAGCCCCAGCATTTT.

The gene calls are TRBV5-4 and TRBJ2-7; possibly TRBD2 for D (6 bases). V lost 7 bases and J lost 1, with 18 bases in between. This CDR3 spans 15 amino acids. From germline, CDR1 is SGHNT and CDR2 YYREEE (reference sequence). CDR3 in DNA: TGTGCCAGCGGGGGGAACGGACAATTATCCTACGAGCAGTACTTC. It yields the protein CASGGNGQLSYEQYF.

This sequence joins TRBV14 and TRBJ2-7, with D possibly matching TRBD1 (6 bases). The CDR3 has 13 residues. CDR1 is SGHDN, CDR2 FVKESK, per germline. The germline V and J ends were trimmed by 8 bases and 3 bases, with 14 bases remaining between them. CDR3 region: CASCADRNYEQYF. The CDR3 DNA reads as TGTGCCAGCTGCGCAGACAGGAACTACGAGCAGTACTTC. Using reference TRBV14 and TRBJ2-7 for the parts outside the CDR3, the full variable domain is EAGVTQFPSHSVIEKGQTVTLRCDPISGHDNLYWYRRVMGKEIKFLLHFVKESKQDESGMPNNRFLAERTGGTYSTLKVQPAELEDSGVYFCASCADRNYEQYFGPGTRLTVT.

J is TRBJ2-5 and V is TRBV7-8, with 9 positions matching TRBD1. CDR1 and CDR2 (germline): SGHVS, FQNEAQ. This CDR3 is 14 amino acids long. Trimming cost V 5 bases and J 3 bases; bases outside gene matches: 4. CDR3 residues: CASSPRDREETQYF. CDR3 in DNA: TGTGCCAGCAGCCCAAGGGACAGGGAAGAGACCCAGTACTTC. The whole variable domain, filled in from reference TRBV7-8 and TRBJ2-5, reads GAGVSQSPRYKVAKRGQDVALRCDPISGHVSLFWYQQALGQGPEFLTYFQNEAQLDKSGLPSDRFFAERPEGSVSTLKIQRTQQEDSAVYLCASSPRDREETQYFGPGTRLLVL.